These T cell receptor beta chains were read from a single sample in a study of CD8+CD57+ T cells in acquired aplastic anemia. A single record per CDR3 protein comes from TCRdb applying MiXCR to the reads. The table has about 180,000 distinct CDR3 sequences, roughly 65% seen once. The source material was sorted CD4+, CD8+, or CD8+CD57+ T cells (not recorded which) from PBMCs. The receptor source for this set is a human donor with aplastic anemia. The CDR3 runs from the conserved cysteine through the conserved F or W. Each record gives: J gene, clone size, D gene, V gene, CDR3 DNA, CDR3 protein. The D gene is left open where the match is weak. Rows give clone size only sometimes, using once, few, many, or a class for an expanded clone.

>TRBJ1-1|.|TRBD1|TRBV25-1
TGTGCCAGCAGCGACGAGGGGGCGGGTACTGAAGCTTTCTTT
CASSDEGAGTEAFF
>TRBJ1-6|.|TRBD1|TRBV7-2
TGTGCCAGCAGCTTGGGGACCGGACAGGTGAATTCACCCCTCCACTTT
CASSLGTGQVNSPLHF
>TRBJ2-3|.|TRBD1|TRBV15
TGTGCCACCAGCATGACCGGGACAGGTTACACAGATACGCAGTATTTT
CATSMTGTGYTDTQYF
>TRBJ1-1|many|.|TRBV6-1
TGTGCCACCATTGAGGGGATCACTGAAGCTTTCTTT
CATIEGITEAFF
>TRBJ2-7|.|.|TRBV2
TGTGCCAGCAGCTTAGTACCGGGGAGCGAGCAGTACTTC
CASSLVPGSEQYF
>TRBJ2-6|many|.|TRBV29-1
TGCAGCGTTCTGGGGGACGTATTCTCTGGGGCCAACGTCCTGACTTTC
CSVLGDVFSGANVLTF
>TRBJ1-2|.|TRBD1|TRBV2
TGTGCCAGCAGTGAATTGCGGACAGGGAACTATGGCTACACCTTC
CASSELRTGNYGYTF
>TRBJ1-2|.|.|TRBV7-6
TGTGCCAGCAGCTTAGTGGTCGGGGGTGATGGCTACACCTTC
CASSLVVGGDGYTF
>TRBJ2-1|.|TRBD1|TRBV5-1
TGCGCCAGCAGCCTGGAAGCCAGAACCGGGACAGGGGATGAGCAGTTCTTC
CASSLEARTGTGDEQFF
>TRBJ1-2|.|.|TRBV7-2
TGTGCCAGCAGATCAAACCGGGGCTACACCTTC
CASRSNRGYTF
>TRBJ2-5|.|.|TRBV20-1
TGCAGTGCTAGAGTAGGATCGGGGGAGACCCAGTACTTC
CSARVGSGETQYF
>TRBJ1-4|many|TRBD1|TRBV5-1
TGCGCCAGCAGCCGTACAGGGGGCGAATTCCCTAATGAAAAACTGTTTTTT
CASSRTGGEFPNEKLFF
>TRBJ2-3|.|TRBD2|TRBV5-1
TGCGCCAGCAGCTTGACTCTAGCGGGGGGCACAGATACGCAGTATTTT
CASSLTLAGGTDTQYF